A selection of T cell receptor beta chains follows, all from one sample in a study of CD8+ T cells in alopecia areata. Repertoires were generated with immunoSEQ multiplex PCR, while TCRdb's copy carries only in-frame clones and drops some. The sample includes about 200,000 clones, 60% seen only once; the top ten take approximately 0.97%. Sequenced here: CD4+ T cells sorted from blood, sampled at week 24, from a patient treated with tofacitinib. The receptors come from a human donor with alopecia areata. The CDR3 runs from the conserved cysteine through the conserved F or W. A D gene is named only where the DNA matches it firmly. The size entry is marked missing in some rows and otherwise reads once, few, many or a size class.

clone_size	j_call	v_call	d_call	cdr3_nt	cdr3_aa
many	TRBJ2-1	TRBV11-2	NA	TGTGCCAGCAGCGCAAATGGCGAGATTGGGTCCCATGAGCAGTTCTTC	CASSANGEIGSHEQFF
NA	TRBJ1-2	TRBV29-1	NA	TGCAGCGTTGAACGAGGGCTTTATGGCTACACCTTC	CSVERGLYGYTF
few	TRBJ1-2	TRBV5-1	NA	TGCGCCAGCAGCTTGATGGGCGTCGGGACTAACTATGGCTACACCTTC	CASSLMGVGTNYGYTF
few	TRBJ2-5	TRBV10-3	TRBD2	TGTGCCATCAGTGAATCGACTAGCCGGGAGACCCAGTACTTC	CAISESTSRETQYF
NA	TRBJ2-7	TRBV30	NA	TGTGCCTTCGACCCCATACAGGGAAGCGAGCAGTACTTC	CAFDPIQGSEQYF
NA	TRBJ2-7	TRBV5-1	NA	TGCGCCAGCAGCTTGGCTGAAGGGCAGGGAGCGTACGAGCAGTACTTC	CASSLAEGQGAYEQYF
NA	TRBJ1-6	TRBV2	NA	TGTGCCAGCAGTGAAGTGGTCCGGGATTCACCCCTCCACTTT	CASSEVVRDSPLHF
NA	TRBJ1-2	TRBV19	NA	TGTGCCAGTAGTATTGGACGGCAGTCCTATGGCTACACCTTC	CASSIGRQSYGYTF
NA	TRBJ1-1	TRBV4-3	NA	TGCGCCAGCAGCCAGGACAGTCTGGTTACTGAAGCTTTCTTT	CASSQDSLVTEAFF
NA	TRBJ2-5	TRBV30	NA	TGTGCCTGGGCTGGGGGGCCCCAAGAGACCCAGTACTTC	CAWAGGPQETQYF
NA	TRBJ2-3	TRBV5-4	TRBD2	TGTGCCAGCAGCCTTAGCGGGGGGAGCACAGATACGCAGTATTTT	CASSLSGGSTDTQYF
NA	TRBJ1-1	TRBV29-1	NA	TGCAGCGTCAAAACAACGGACTCGGGAAACACTGAAGCTTTCTTT	CSVKTTDSGNTEAFF
once	TRBJ1-2	TRBV2	TRBD1	TGTGCCATTACGGACAGGGGTCCTGATGGCTACACCTTC	CAITDRGPDGYTF
NA	TRBJ2-1	TRBV6-5	NA	TGTGCCACCCGACAGTGGCCCTCAGGGGGGAATGAGCAGTTCTTC	CATRQWPSGGNEQFF
NA	TRBJ2-3	TRBV29-1	TRBD1	TGCAGCGCCCCAGGGACAGGAGTGAGAGGGGATACGCAGTATTTT	CSAPGTGVRGDTQYF
NA	TRBJ1-1	TRBV30	NA	TGTGCCTGGGACGATCGGACTAGCGAAGCTTTCTTT	CAWDDRTSEAFF
NA	TRBJ1-5	TRBV6-5	NA	TGTGCCAGCACTGGTGGGCAAAATCAGCCCCAGCATTTT	CASTGGQNQPQHF
few	TRBJ2-7	TRBV9	TRBD2	TGTGCCAGCAGCGTAACAGGCTATGGGAGGGTCTCCTACGAGCAGTACTTC	CASSVTGYGRVSYEQYF
NA	TRBJ1-2	TRBV5-1	NA	TGCGCCAGCAGCCCGGGGGACATCGACTATGGCTACACCTTC	CASSPGDIDYGYTF
NA	TRBJ1-2	TRBV30	NA	TGTGCCTGGGGTTGGACAAGCGGCTACACCTTC	CAWGWTSGYTF
NA	TRBJ2-3	TRBV7-9	TRBD1	TGTGCCAGCAGCATGACAGGGGTCACAGATACGCAGTATTTT	CASSMTGVTDTQYF
few	TRBJ2-5	TRBV29-1	TRBD1	TGCAGCGTTCCCCTAACAGGGGCCGAGACCCAGTACTTC	CSVPLTGAETQYF